This T cell receptor beta chain was captured in a study of T cell responses to AZD1222 COVID-19 vaccine. Whole-study results and caveats: It should be noted that donors were predominantly white British and more often female, and clonal diversity was possibly underestimated. Of spike-specific TCRs, nearly half reportedly target regions left unmutated in variants. The span of vaccine-associated CD4 TCRs extended across spike, with dominance at 160-218 and 743-854.

This clone occurred once. Its antigen is not known. The study pooled second doses at about 4 or about 12 weeks. Germline lookup yields CDR1 MNHNY and CDR2 SVGAGI (reference sequence). The CDR3 runs to 15 residues. Trimming cost V 4 bases and J 2 bases; bases outside gene matches: 4. Profiling relied on immunoSEQ multiplex PCR, and the TCRdb table lists in-frame clones only, not all of them. The table records fewer than 110,000 clones, about 90% of them present only once. The source of this sequence is an adult who received the AZD1222 COVID-19 vaccine. The chain uses TRBV6-6 and TRBJ2-7; 11 bases are a match to TRBD1. Source: peripheral blood, taken 28 days after the second AZD1222 dose. The CDR3 loop is CASSSRDRGAYEQYF. As DNA, the CDR3 is TGTGCCAGCAGTTCCAGGGACAGGGGGGCCTACGAGCAGTACTTC.